Listed below are T cell receptor beta chains from one sample, sequenced in a study of molecular identifiers for immune sequencing clone quantification. Via MiXCR, TCRdb re-called the PCR reads, giving one row per CDR3 protein. This table has about half a million distinct CDR3 sequences, roughly 25% appearing once. The source material was naive CD8+ T cells from blood, with Jurkat cell RNA spiked in. These receptors came from a human donor in good health. Some libraries in this study had Jurkat cell RNA spiked in. The CDR3 runs from the conserved cysteine through the conserved F or W. A D gene is named only where the DNA matches it firmly. Clone size, where shown, is once, few, many, or a class for clones that have expanded.

v_gene: TRBV7-2; d_gene: .; j_gene: TRBJ2-7; len: 14; abundance: .; CDR3aa: CASSYLGGPYEQYF; CDR3nt: TGTGCCAGCAGCTACCTTGGGGGGCCCTACGAGCAGTACTTC
v_gene: TRBV12-3/TRBV12-4; d_gene: TRBD1; j_gene: TRBJ2-7; len: 16; abundance: .; CDR3aa: CASSEGSTGVSYEQYF; CDR3nt: TGTGCCAGCAGCGAAGGTAGCACAGGGGTCTCCTACGAGCAGTACTTC
v_gene: TRBV27; d_gene: TRBD2; j_gene: TRBJ2-7; len: 15; abundance: .; CDR3aa: CVSSLRLAGAYEQYF; CDR3nt: TGTGTCAGCAGTCTAAGACTAGCGGGAGCCTACGAGCAGTACTTC
v_gene: TRBV4-3; d_gene: .; j_gene: TRBJ1-6; len: 14; abundance: .; CDR3aa: CASSQQGLYSTLHF; CDR3nt: TGCGCCAGCAGCCAACAGGGGTTGTATTCAACCCTCCACTTT
v_gene: TRBV28; d_gene: TRBD1; j_gene: TRBJ2-7; len: 14; abundance: .; CDR3aa: CASSFGQGTREQYF; CDR3nt: TGTGCCAGCAGTTTCGGACAGGGGACGCGGGAGCAGTACTTC
v_gene: TRBV13; d_gene: TRBD1; j_gene: TRBJ2-7; len: 15; abundance: .; CDR3aa: CASSIRQGASYEQYF; CDR3nt: TGTGCCAGCAGCATAAGACAGGGGGCAAGCTACGAGCAGTACTTC
v_gene: TRBV2; d_gene: TRBD1; j_gene: TRBJ1-5; len: 18; abundance: .; CDR3aa: CASSESTGGMYSNQPQHF; CDR3nt: TGTGCCAGCAGTGAGTCGACAGGGGGCATGTATAGCAATCAGCCCCAGCATTTT
v_gene: TRBV11-3; d_gene: TRBD1; j_gene: TRBJ2-3; len: 17; abundance: .; CDR3aa: CASSSSRTGGNTDTQYF; CDR3nt: TGTGCCAGCAGCTCCTCACGGACAGGGGGTAACACAGATACGCAGTATTTT
v_gene: TRBV7-9; d_gene: .; j_gene: TRBJ2-7; len: 17; abundance: many; CDR3aa: CASSLVQFGEFGGEQYF; CDR3nt: TGTGCCAGCAGCTTAGTTCAGTTCGGAGAGTTTGGGGGCGAGCAGTACTTC
v_gene: TRBV11-2; d_gene: .; j_gene: TRBJ2-7; len: 13; abundance: .; CDR3aa: CASGGNAGNEQYF; CDR3nt: TGTGCCAGCGGAGGAAACGCAGGGAACGAGCAGTACTTC
v_gene: TRBV9; d_gene: TRBD1; j_gene: TRBJ2-7; len: 13; abundance: many; CDR3aa: CASSGGQSYEQYF; CDR3nt: TGTGCCAGCAGCGGGGGACAGTCCTACGAGCAGTACTTC
v_gene: TRBV5-1; d_gene: .; j_gene: TRBJ2-5; len: 13; abundance: many; CDR3aa: CASSLVSFETQYF; CDR3nt: TGCGCCAGCAGCTTGGTCAGTTTTGAGACCCAGTACTTC
v_gene: TRBV5-4; d_gene: .; j_gene: TRBJ2-7; len: 16; abundance: many; CDR3aa: CASSYWRAGDSYEQYF; CDR3nt: TGTGCCAGCAGCTACTGGAGGGCAGGGGACTCCTACGAGCAGTACTTC
v_gene: TRBV7-6; d_gene: .; j_gene: TRBJ1-1; len: 16; abundance: many; CDR3aa: CASSFGTGGPNTEAFF; CDR3nt: TGTGCCAGCAGCTTTGGTACAGGAGGACCGAACACTGAAGCTTTCTTT
v_gene: TRBV13; d_gene: .; j_gene: TRBJ2-7; len: 14; abundance: .; CDR3aa: CASSPRTGRGEQYF; CDR3nt: TGTGCCAGCAGCCCGCGGACAGGGAGGGGCGAGCAGTACTTC
v_gene: TRBV4-1; d_gene: TRBD1; j_gene: TRBJ1-1; len: 14; abundance: many; CDR3aa: CASSRGQGNTEAFF; CDR3nt: TGCGCCAGCAGCCGTGGACAGGGCAACACTGAAGCTTTCTTT
v_gene: TRBV28; d_gene: .; j_gene: TRBJ2-7; len: 16; abundance: few; CDR3aa: CASSWFSRFASYEQYF; CDR3nt: TGTGCCAGCAGTTGGTTCAGCAGGTTCGCCTCCTACGAGCAGTACTTC
v_gene: TRBV28; d_gene: .; j_gene: TRBJ1-1; len: 14; abundance: .; CDR3aa: CASSEVLGVGEALF; CDR3nt: TGTGCCAGCAGCGAGGTATTAGGCGTTGGTGAAGCTCTCTTT
v_gene: TRBV12-3/TRBV12-4; d_gene: .; j_gene: TRBJ2-2; len: 12; abundance: .; CDR3aa: CASSLWGGELFF; CDR3nt: TGTGCCAGCAGTTTATGGGGCGGGGAGCTGTTTTTT
v_gene: TRBV11-2; d_gene: .; j_gene: TRBJ1-4; len: 13; abundance: once; CDR3aa: CASSFPPLEKLFF; CDR3nt: TGTGCCAGCAGCTTCCCCCCTCTAGAAAAACTGTTTTTT
v_gene: TRBV30; d_gene: .; j_gene: TRBJ1-6; len: 16; abundance: .; CDR3aa: CAWSRGVSSYNSPLHF; CDR3nt: TGTGCCTGGAGTAGAGGGGTGAGCTCCTATAATTCACCCCTCCACTTT
v_gene: TRBV5-4; d_gene: .; j_gene: TRBJ1-5; len: 13; abundance: .; CDR3aa: CASSSLPNQPQHF; CDR3nt: TGTGCCAGCAGCTCGCTCCCCAATCAGCCCCAGCATTTT
v_gene: TRBV5-4; d_gene: TRBD1; j_gene: TRBJ2-7; len: 18; abundance: many; CDR3aa: CASSRPDSNRDRGYEQYF; CDR3nt: TGTGCCAGCAGCCGGCCCGACTCCAACCGGGACAGGGGTTACGAGCAGTACTTC
v_gene: TRBV5-4; d_gene: TRBD2; j_gene: TRBJ2-7; len: 14; abundance: many; CDR3aa: CASSPGAGGGEQYF; CDR3nt: TGTGCCAGCAGCCCTGGAGCGGGAGGTGGTGAGCAGTACTTC
v_gene: TRBV6-1; d_gene: .; j_gene: TRBJ1-2; len: 11; abundance: few; CDR3aa: CASAEDYGYTF; CDR3nt: TGTGCCAGTGCAGAGGACTATGGCTACACCTTC
v_gene: TRBV27; d_gene: .; j_gene: TRBJ2-3; len: 13; abundance: .; CDR3aa: CASSRLLADTQYF; CDR3nt: TGTGCCAGCAGCAGACTCTTAGCAGATACGCAGTATTTT